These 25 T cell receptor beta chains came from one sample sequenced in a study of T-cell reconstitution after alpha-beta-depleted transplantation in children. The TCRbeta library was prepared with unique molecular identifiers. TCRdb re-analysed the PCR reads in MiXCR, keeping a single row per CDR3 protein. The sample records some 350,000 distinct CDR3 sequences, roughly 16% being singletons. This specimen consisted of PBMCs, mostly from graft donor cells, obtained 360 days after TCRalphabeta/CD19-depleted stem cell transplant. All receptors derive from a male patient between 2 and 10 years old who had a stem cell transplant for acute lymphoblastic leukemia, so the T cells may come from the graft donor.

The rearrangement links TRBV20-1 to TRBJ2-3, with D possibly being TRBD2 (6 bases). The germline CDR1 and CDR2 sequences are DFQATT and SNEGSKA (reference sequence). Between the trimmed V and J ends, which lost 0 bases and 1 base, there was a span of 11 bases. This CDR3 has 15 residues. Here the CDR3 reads CSARDSTGGTDTQYF. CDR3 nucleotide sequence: TGCAGTGCTAGAGATAGCACGGGAGGCACAGATACGCAGTATTTT.

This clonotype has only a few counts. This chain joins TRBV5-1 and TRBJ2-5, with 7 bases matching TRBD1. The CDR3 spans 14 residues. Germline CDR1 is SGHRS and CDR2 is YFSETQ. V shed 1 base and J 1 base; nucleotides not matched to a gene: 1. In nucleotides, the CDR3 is TGCGCCAGCAGCTTGAGGGACAGCCAAGAGACCCAGTACTTC. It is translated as CASSLRDSQETQYF.

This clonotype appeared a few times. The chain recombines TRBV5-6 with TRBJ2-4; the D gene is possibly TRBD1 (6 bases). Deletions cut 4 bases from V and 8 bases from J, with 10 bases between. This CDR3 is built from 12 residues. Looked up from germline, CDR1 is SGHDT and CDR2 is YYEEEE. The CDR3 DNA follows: TGTGCCAGCAGCCTAACAGGGTACATTCAGTACTTC. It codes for CASSLTGYIQYF.

DNA for the CDR3: TGTGCCATCCATCACGCGAAACTAGCGGGAGGGGGTTTGTCGTACAATGAGCAGTTCTTC. As protein: CAIHHAKLAGGGLSYNEQFF. The genes are TRBV28 and TRBJ2-1; 13 bases line up with TRBD2. In germline, CDR1 is MDHEN, CDR2 SYDVKM. The CDR3 spans 20 residues. V trimming: 10 bases; J trimming: 4 bases; junction bases outside the gene matches: 22. Based on the CDR3 plus reference TRBV28 and TRBJ2-1, the full variable domain is DVKVTQSSRYLVKRTGEKVFLECVQDMDHENMFWYRQDPGLGLRLIYFSYDVKMKEKGDIPEGYSVSREKKERFSLILESASTNQTSMYLCAIHHAKLAGGGLSYNEQFFGPGTRLTVL.

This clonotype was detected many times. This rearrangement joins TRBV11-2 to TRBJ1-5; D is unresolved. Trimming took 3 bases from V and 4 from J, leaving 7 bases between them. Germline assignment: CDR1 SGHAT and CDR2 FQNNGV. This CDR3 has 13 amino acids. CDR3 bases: TGTGCCAGCAGCTTTGGGAGGAATCAGCCCCAGCATTTT. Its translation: CASSFGRNQPQHF. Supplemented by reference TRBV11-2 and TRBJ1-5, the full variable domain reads EAGVAQSPRYKIIEKRQSVAFWCNPISGHATLYWYQQILGQGPKLLIQFQNNGVVDDSQLPKDRFSAERLKGVDSTLKIQPAKLEDSAVYLCASSFGRNQPQHFGDGTRLSIL.

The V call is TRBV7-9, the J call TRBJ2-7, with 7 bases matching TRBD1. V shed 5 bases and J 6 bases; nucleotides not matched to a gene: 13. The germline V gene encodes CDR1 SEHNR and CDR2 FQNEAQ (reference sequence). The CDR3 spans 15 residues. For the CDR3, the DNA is TGTGCCAGCAGCCCGGCGGAGACAGGGTTGAGCGAGCAGTACTTC. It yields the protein CASSPAETGLSEQYF.

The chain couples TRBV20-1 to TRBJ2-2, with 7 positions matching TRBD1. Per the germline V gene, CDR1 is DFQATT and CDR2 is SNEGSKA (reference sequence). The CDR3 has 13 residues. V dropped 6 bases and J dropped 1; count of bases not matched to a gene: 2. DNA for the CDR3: TGCAGTGCCTACAGGGGGAACACCGGGGAGCTGTTTTTT. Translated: CSAYRGNTGELFF.

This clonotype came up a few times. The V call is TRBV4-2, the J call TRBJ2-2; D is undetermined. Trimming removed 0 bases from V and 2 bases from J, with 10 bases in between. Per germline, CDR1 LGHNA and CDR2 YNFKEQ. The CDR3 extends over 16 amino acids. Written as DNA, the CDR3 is TGTGCCAGCAGCCAAGAATGGGTCGTCAACACCGGGGAGCTGTTTTTT. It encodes CASSQEWVVNTGELFF.

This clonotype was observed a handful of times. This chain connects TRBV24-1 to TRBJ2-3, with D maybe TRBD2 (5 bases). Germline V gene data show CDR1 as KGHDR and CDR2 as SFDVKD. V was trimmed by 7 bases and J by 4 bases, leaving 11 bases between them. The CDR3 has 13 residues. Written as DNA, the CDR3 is TGTGCCACCAGGGGCGACTACCCAGATACGCAGTATTTT. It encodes CATRGDYPDTQYF.

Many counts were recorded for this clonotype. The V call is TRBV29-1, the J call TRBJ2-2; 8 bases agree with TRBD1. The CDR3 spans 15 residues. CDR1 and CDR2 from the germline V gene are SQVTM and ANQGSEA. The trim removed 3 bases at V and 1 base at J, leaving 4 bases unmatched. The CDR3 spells CSVDPGTGNTGELFF. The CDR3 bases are TGCAGCGTTGATCCCGGGACAGGGAACACCGGGGAGCTGTTTTTT.

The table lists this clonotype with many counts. Here the CDR3 DNA reads TGTGCCAGCAGCTTACCGGAGGGGATACAGGGGCGACTTGTCCTTGCTAACTATGGCTACACCTTC. This codes for CASSLPEGIQGRLVLANYGYTF. The rearrangement links TRBV5-6 to TRBJ1-2; 7 bases agree with TRBD1. CDR3 length: 22 residues. Germline-derived CDR1 and CDR2 are SGHDT and YYEEEE. J was trimmed by 0 bases and V by 2 bases; bases with no gene match: 25. Together with reference TRBV5-6 and TRBJ1-2, the CDR3 gives the full variable domain: DAGVTQSPTHLIKTRGQQVTLRCSPKSGHDTVSWYQQALGQGPQFIFQYYEEEERQRGNFPDRFSGHQFPNYSSELNVNALLLGDSALYLCASSLPEGIQGRLVLANYGYTFGSGTRLTVV.

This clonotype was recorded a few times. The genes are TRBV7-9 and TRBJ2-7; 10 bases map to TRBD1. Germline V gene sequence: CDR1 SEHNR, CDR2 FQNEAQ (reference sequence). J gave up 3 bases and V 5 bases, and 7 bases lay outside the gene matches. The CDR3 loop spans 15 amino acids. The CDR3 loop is CASSPGTGVIYEQYF. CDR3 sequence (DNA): TGTGCCAGCAGCCCAGGGACAGGGGTAATCTACGAGCAGTACTTC.

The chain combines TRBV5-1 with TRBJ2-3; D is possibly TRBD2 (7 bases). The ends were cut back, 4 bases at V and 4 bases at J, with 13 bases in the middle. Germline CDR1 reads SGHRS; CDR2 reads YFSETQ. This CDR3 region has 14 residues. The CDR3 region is CASSRGAAADTQYF. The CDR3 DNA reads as TGCGCCAGCAGCCGGGGGGCAGCCGCAGATACGCAGTATTTT.

For the CDR3, the DNA is TGTGCCAGCAGCTTAGTATCTTCTGAGCAGTTCTTC. This codes for CASSLVSSEQFF. The gene calls are TRBV11-2 and TRBJ2-1; D is unclear. The length of the CDR3 is 12 residues. The germline gives CDR1 SGHAT, CDR2 FQNNGV. Trimming stripped 1 base from V and 9 bases from J, with 7 bases between.

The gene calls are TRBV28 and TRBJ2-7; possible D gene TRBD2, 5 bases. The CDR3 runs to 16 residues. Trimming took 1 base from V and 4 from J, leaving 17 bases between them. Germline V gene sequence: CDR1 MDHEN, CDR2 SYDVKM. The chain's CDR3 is CASSLLVGESQYEQYF. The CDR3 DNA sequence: TGTGCCAGCAGTTTATTGGTCGGGGAATCTCAATACGAGCAGTACTTC. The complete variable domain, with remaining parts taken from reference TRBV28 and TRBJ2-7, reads DVKVTQSSRYLVKRTGEKVFLECVQDMDHENMFWYRQDPGLGLRLIYFSYDVKMKEKGDIPEGYSVSREKKERFSLILESASTNQTSMYLCASSLLVGESQYEQYFGPGTRLTVT.

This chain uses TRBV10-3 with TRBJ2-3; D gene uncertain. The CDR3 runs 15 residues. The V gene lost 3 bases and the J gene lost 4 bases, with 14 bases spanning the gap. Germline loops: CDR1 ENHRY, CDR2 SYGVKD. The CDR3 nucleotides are TGTGCCATCAGTGATCCATTAGCTGGGGCAGATACGCAGTATTTT. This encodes CAISDPLAGADTQYF.

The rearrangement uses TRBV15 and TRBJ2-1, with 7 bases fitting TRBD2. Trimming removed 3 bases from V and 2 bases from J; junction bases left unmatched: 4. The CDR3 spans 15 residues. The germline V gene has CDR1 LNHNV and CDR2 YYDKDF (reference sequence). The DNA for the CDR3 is TGTGCCACCAGCAGTGAAGCGGGAACCTACAATGAGCAGTTCTTC. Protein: CATSSEAGTYNEQFF.

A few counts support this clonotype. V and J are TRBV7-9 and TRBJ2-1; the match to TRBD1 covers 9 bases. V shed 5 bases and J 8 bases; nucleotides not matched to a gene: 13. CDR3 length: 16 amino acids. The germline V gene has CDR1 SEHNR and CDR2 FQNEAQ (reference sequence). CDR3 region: CASSSPIQGASDEQFF. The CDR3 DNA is TGTGCCAGCAGCAGCCCCATACAGGGGGCGAGTGATGAGCAGTTCTTC.

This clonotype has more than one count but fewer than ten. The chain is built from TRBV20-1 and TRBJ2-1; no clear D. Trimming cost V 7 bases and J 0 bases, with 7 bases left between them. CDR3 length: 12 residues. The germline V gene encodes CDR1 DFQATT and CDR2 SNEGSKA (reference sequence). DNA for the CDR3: TGCAGTGGTAAGAGCTCCTACAATGAGCAGTTCTTC. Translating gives CSGKSSYNEQFF.

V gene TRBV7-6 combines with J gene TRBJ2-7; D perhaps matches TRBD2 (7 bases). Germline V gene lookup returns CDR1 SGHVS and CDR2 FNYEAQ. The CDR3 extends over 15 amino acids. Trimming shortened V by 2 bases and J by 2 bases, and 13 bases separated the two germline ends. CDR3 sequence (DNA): TGTGCCAGCAGCTTACGGGGGGCAAACCCCTACGAGCAGTACTTC. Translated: CASSLRGANPYEQYF.

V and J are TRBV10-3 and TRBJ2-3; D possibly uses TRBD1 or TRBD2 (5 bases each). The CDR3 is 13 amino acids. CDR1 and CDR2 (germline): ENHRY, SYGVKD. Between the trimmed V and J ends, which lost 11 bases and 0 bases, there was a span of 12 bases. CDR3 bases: TGTGCCGTCCGGGACGGTAGCACAGATACGCAGTATTTT. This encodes CAVRDGSTDTQYF.

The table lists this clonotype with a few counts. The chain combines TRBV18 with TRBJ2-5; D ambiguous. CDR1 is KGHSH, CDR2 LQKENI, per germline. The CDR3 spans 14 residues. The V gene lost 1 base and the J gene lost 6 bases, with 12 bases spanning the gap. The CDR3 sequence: CASSPRRINQTQYF. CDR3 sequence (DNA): TGTGCCAGCTCACCACGGCGGATAAACCAGACCCAGTACTTC.

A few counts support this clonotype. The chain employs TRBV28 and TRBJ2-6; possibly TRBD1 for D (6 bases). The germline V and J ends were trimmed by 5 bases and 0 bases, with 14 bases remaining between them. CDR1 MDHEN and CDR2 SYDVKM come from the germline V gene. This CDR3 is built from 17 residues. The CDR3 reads CASSPGTFRSGANVLTF. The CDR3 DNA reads TGTGCCAGCAGTCCAGGGACATTCCGCTCTGGGGCCAACGTCCTGACTTTC.

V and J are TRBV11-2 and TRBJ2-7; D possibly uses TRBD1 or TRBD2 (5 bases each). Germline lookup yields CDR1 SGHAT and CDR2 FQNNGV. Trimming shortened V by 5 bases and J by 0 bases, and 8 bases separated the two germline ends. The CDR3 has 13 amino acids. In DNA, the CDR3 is TGTGCCAGCAGCAACGGGGCCTCCTACGAGCAGTACTTC. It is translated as CASSNGASYEQYF.

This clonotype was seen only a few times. The DNA for the CDR3 is TGCGCCAGCAGCCAAGATAGCTCGGGACTAGCGGGACCACTCTACGAGCAGTACTTC. Protein: CASSQDSSGLAGPLYEQYF. This chain uses TRBV4-3 with TRBJ2-7; 13 nucleotides match TRBD2. The trim removed 0 bases at V and 3 bases at J, leaving 11 bases unmatched. There are 19 residues in the CDR3. The germline gives CDR1 LGHNA, CDR2 YSLEER.